Listed below are T cell receptor beta chains from one sample, sequenced in a study of shared clonotypes between healthy human individuals. TCRdb's copy holds only in-frame clones and misses some; the assay was immunoSEQ multiplex PCR. This sample has around 610,000 clones; around 96% occur once, and the top ten carry about 0.12%. The source material was naive CD8+ T cells sorted from blood. These receptors originate from a woman in her thirties in good health. The conserved cysteine and the conserved F or W are not part of the CDR3 here. The order of the fields is V gene, clone size, CDR3 protein. Clone size is not always given. Where it is, it says once, few, many or a class for expanded clones.

v_call: TRBV7-8
clone_size: .
cdr3_aa: ASSPLLASGLSNNTGELF

v_call: TRBV27
clone_size: .
cdr3_aa: ASSLYSDNQPQH

v_call: TRBV19
clone_size: .
cdr3_aa: ASSPNRDWNSYEQY

v_call: TRBV7-9
clone_size: .
cdr3_aa: ASRTTGTRSPGELF

v_call: TRBV28
clone_size: .
cdr3_aa: ASSFLTSTDTQY

v_call: TRBV7-9
clone_size: .
cdr3_aa: ASSLVQREYNEQF

v_call: TRBV27
clone_size: once
cdr3_aa: ASSPYTSGSNEQY

v_call: TRBV11-2
clone_size: .
cdr3_aa: ASSLPNGSGRSYEQY

v_call: TRBV6-5
clone_size: .
cdr3_aa: ASRRGQGGAEAF

v_call: TRBV4-1
clone_size: once
cdr3_aa: ASSQEGTEEETQY

v_call: TRBV7-9
clone_size: .
cdr3_aa: ASSRQGADEKLF

v_call: TRBV6-5
clone_size: .
cdr3_aa: ASSLDREETQY

v_call: TRBV6-5
clone_size: .
cdr3_aa: ASSYVLYTGELF

v_call: TRBV13
clone_size: .
cdr3_aa: ASSWGVGELF

v_call: TRBV9
clone_size: .
cdr3_aa: ASSVGVGSYEQY

v_call: TRBV4-1
clone_size: .
cdr3_aa: ASSPTSGGTDTQY

v_call: TRBV27
clone_size: .
cdr3_aa: ASSSGQGLTDTQY

v_call: TRBV6-5
clone_size: .
cdr3_aa: ASSYSVGESYNEQF

v_call: TRBV28
clone_size: .
cdr3_aa: ASSLWRQPHEQF

v_call: TRBV28
clone_size: .
cdr3_aa: ASSLRTGFHGYT

v_call: TRBV4-1
clone_size: .
cdr3_aa: ASSPRDRSYEQY

v_call: TRBV27
clone_size: .
cdr3_aa: ASRTGTGFDEQY

v_call: TRBV13
clone_size: .
cdr3_aa: ASSPTGQGVTDTQY

v_call: TRBV5-6
clone_size: .
cdr3_aa: ASSFYRGFIYGYT

v_call: TRBV15
clone_size: .
cdr3_aa: ATSIPNRGESYEQY

v_call: TRBV5-6
clone_size: .
cdr3_aa: ASSILDWTGLNEKLF

v_call: TRBV23-1
clone_size: .
cdr3_aa: ASSQVGSGDTGHNEQF

v_call: TRBV28
clone_size: .
cdr3_aa: ASSLKTASLIFEAF

v_call: TRBV19
clone_size: .
cdr3_aa: ASSSPDTIVASGYT

v_call: TRBV6-5
clone_size: once
cdr3_aa: ASSPGTASTDTQY

v_call: TRBV28
clone_size: .
cdr3_aa: ASSFGSAQETQY

v_call: TRBV19
clone_size: once
cdr3_aa: ASSMLQGATDTQY

v_call: TRBV9
clone_size: .
cdr3_aa: ASSVALGQGAVSGELF

v_call: TRBV27
clone_size: once
cdr3_aa: ASSLWGLGPGDTQY

v_call: TRBV5-4
clone_size: .
cdr3_aa: ASSPDGVSYEQY

v_call: TRBV9
clone_size: .
cdr3_aa: ASSPGTDTLLAKNIQY

v_call: TRBV7-9
clone_size: once
cdr3_aa: ASSLGGAPSTEAF

v_call: TRBV27
clone_size: .
cdr3_aa: ASSLVADQYEQY

v_call: TRBV13
clone_size: once
cdr3_aa: ASSSRGQGRPYEQY

v_call: TRBV5-8
clone_size: .
cdr3_aa: ASSLVWGGNQPQH

v_call: TRBV11-2
clone_size: .
cdr3_aa: ASSTGYNEQF

v_call: TRBV7-9
clone_size: .
cdr3_aa: ASFRTVNTEAF

v_call: TRBV10-2
clone_size: .
cdr3_aa: ASSESTDSTTEAF

v_call: TRBV7-8
clone_size: .
cdr3_aa: ASSPTPRDTRNGELF

v_call: TRBV27
clone_size: .
cdr3_aa: ASSVLGGNQPQH

v_call: TRBV11-2
clone_size: .
cdr3_aa: ASSLGRPSYNEQF

v_call: TRBV7-9
clone_size: .
cdr3_aa: ASSATGSQSHTQY

v_call: TRBV28
clone_size: once
cdr3_aa: ASNLFVLAGGSGDTDTQY

v_call: TRBV19
clone_size: .
cdr3_aa: ASSIVSGGDEQY

v_call: TRBV20-1
clone_size: .
cdr3_aa: SARTVEAF

v_call: TRBV7-6
clone_size: .
cdr3_aa: ASSLDRPTDTQY

v_call: TRBV5-5
clone_size: .
cdr3_aa: ASSWSSGNSYEQY